Below, 11 T cell receptor beta chains from the same sample are listed, as sequenced in a study of CD8+ T cells in alopecia areata (dated by TCRdb to 2016 to 2019). Library creation used the immunoSEQ multiplex PCR assay. For TCR sequencing, RNA was extracted from every sample and reverse transcribed into cDNA to serve as template. Held by TCRdb, this immuneACCESS table contains in-frame sequences only and omits some clones. Under half of the omission traces to an unresolved V gene where checked; the cause of the rest is unknown. The sample yields more than 95,000 clones; 45% to 50% were counted once. The ten largest clones represent roughly a tenth of the sample. Sequenced input: NKG2D-low CD8+ T cells sorted from blood. The intended sense of this specimen's cell subset or site label: sorted CD8+ NKG2D-low blood T cells. The receptors originated from a human donor with alopecia areata.

This rearrangement joins TRBV29-1 to TRBJ2-7; 11 bases map to TRBD1. The ends lost 6 bases at V and 2 bases at J; junction bases unmatched: 6. Germline V lookup: CDR1 SQVTM, CDR2 ANQGSEA. This CDR3 has 14 residues. The CDR3 protein is CSVTPGQGAYEQYF. CDR3 coding DNA: TGCAGCGTCACACCGGGACAGGGGGCCTACGAGCAGTACTTC.

V usage is TRBV6-5 and J usage is TRBJ2-3; no firm D call. The CDR3 contains 12 residues. Trimming left V 6 bases short and J 6 bases short, with 10 bases between. In germline, CDR1 is MNHEY, CDR2 SVGAGI. The CDR3 protein is CASRNDLDTQYF. Here the CDR3 DNA reads TGTGCCAGCAGGAATGATTTGGATACGCAGTATTTT.

The rearrangement joins TRBV29-1 to TRBJ1-2, with 8 bases matching TRBD1. J was trimmed by 7 bases and V by 7 bases; bases with no gene match: 11. Looked up from germline, CDR1 is SQVTM and CDR2 is ANQGSEA. This CDR3 has 13 residues. The CDR3 region has the DNA TGCAGCGCCCCAGGACAGGGCGGGCCTGGCTACACCTTC. Translating it yields CSAPGQGGPGYTF.

V and J are TRBV30 and TRBJ1-2; no firm D call. CDR3 length: 11 amino acids. The germline V and J ends were trimmed by 5 bases and 10 bases, with 14 bases remaining between them. CDR1 and CDR2 from the germline V gene are GTSNPN and SVGIG (reference sequence). Here the CDR3 DNA reads TGTGCCTGGGAGGCCTCCCGCAACTACACCTTC. It yields the protein CAWEASRNYTF. The whole variable domain, remainder taken from reference TRBV30 and TRBJ1-2, is SQTIHQWPATLVQPVGSPLSLECTVEGTSNPNLYWYRQAAGRGLQLLFYSVGIGQISSEVPQNLSASRPQDRQFILSSKKLLLSDSGFYLCAWEASRNYTFGSGTRLTVV.

The V and J genes are TRBV27 and TRBJ2-7; 12 nucleotides match TRBD1. Trimming at V came to 5 bases and at J to 6 bases, leaving 8 bases not matched to a gene. Looked up from germline, CDR1 is MNHEY and CDR2 is SMNVEV (reference sequence). This CDR3 is built from 15 residues. The CDR3 reads CASSTVGQGAGEQYF. The CDR3 DNA follows: TGTGCCAGCAGTACCGTGGGACAGGGGGCAGGCGAGCAGTACTTC.

A few counts support this clone. The chain employs TRBV6-6 and TRBJ2-5; D is perhaps TRBD2 (5 bases). Between the trimmed V and J ends, which lost 0 bases and 3 bases, there was a span of 14 bases. There are 16 residues in the CDR3. Germline V lookup: CDR1 MNHNY, CDR2 SVGAGI (reference sequence). The CDR3: CASSYSRADPEETQYF. DNA for the CDR3: TGTGCCAGCAGTTACTCGAGGGCAGACCCCGAAGAGACCCAGTACTTC.

A few counts support this clone. The chain recombines TRBV2 with TRBJ2-1; D may be TRBD2 (6 bases). In germline, CDR1 is SNHLY, CDR2 FYNNEI. This CDR3 is 14 amino acids long. V gave up 8 bases and J gave up 0 bases, with 11 bases separating them. The CDR3 region is CASSKLASYNEQFF. The CDR3 region has the DNA TGTGCCAGCTCCAAACTAGCCTCCTACAATGAGCAGTTCTTC.

J is TRBJ1-5 and V is TRBV29-1; 7 bases line up with TRBD1. Germline V lookup: CDR1 SQVTM, CDR2 ANQGSEA. The CDR3 covers 15 residues. V shed 6 bases, J shed 0 bases, and the junction held 8 bases outside the gene matches. The CDR3 coding sequence is TGCAGCGTCCTGCGGGACAGATATAGCAATCAGCCCCAGCATTTT. Encoded protein: CSVLRDRYSNQPQHF.

The sample holds a few counts of this clone. J is TRBJ2-1 and V is TRBV14; D call uncertain. Trimming shortened V by 0 bases and J by 8 bases, and 8 bases separated the two germline ends. Germline V gene sequence: CDR1 SGHDN, CDR2 FVKESK. The CDR3 is made up of 13 amino acids. CDR3 DNA: TGTGCCAGCAGCCAAGAAATAGGGTATGAGCAGTTCTTC. Amino acid sequence: CASSQEIGYEQFF.

The chain uses TRBV27 and TRBJ2-5; D is ambiguous. CDR1 is MNHEY, CDR2 SMNVEV, per germline (reference sequence). The CDR3 totals 14 residues. Trimming removed 5 bases at V and 1 base at J, with 11 bases between. In DNA, the CDR3 is TGTGCCAGCAGTAACAGAGAAGCCCAAGAGACCCAGTACTTC. Translated, it gives CASSNREAQETQYF.

This clone appeared a few times. The rearrangement uses TRBV5-1 and TRBJ2-7; no clear D gene. Looked up from germline, CDR1 is SGHRS and CDR2 is YFSETQ. CDR3 size: 13 residues. Trimming removed 0 bases from V and 3 bases from J, with 7 bases in between. CDR3 in amino acids: CASSLAEYYEQYF. Written as DNA, the CDR3 is TGCGCCAGCAGCTTGGCTGAGTACTACGAGCAGTACTTC.